A selection of T cell receptor beta chains follows, all from one sample in a study of regulatory T cells in long-lasting Graves disease. TCRdb called the multiplex PCR reads again in MiXCR, with one record for every CDR3 protein. The data contain around 450,000 distinct CDR3 sequences, about 22% of them singletons. The specimen was peripheral blood mononuclear cells (PBMCs), collected when the disease was refractory, from a patient treated with antithyroid drugs. These receptors were obtained from a female donor with Graves disease. Each CDR3 is given with its conserved first and last residue. D genes are given only for firm matches. Not every row has a clone size; where given, it reads once, few, many or a size class.

clone_size	d_call	v_call	cdr3_length	j_call	cdr3_nt	cdr3_aa
-	-	TRBV6-2/TRBV6-3	16	TRBJ2-3	TGTGCCAGCAGTGAAGAGTGGGCAGGGAGCACAGATACGCAGTATTTT	CASSEEWAGSTDTQYF
-	-	TRBV6-5	16	TRBJ1-4	TGTGCCAGCAGTTACTCGAGTGCACACACTAATGAAAAACTGTTTTTT	CASSYSSAHTNEKLFF
-	-	TRBV28	18	TRBJ1-5	TGTGCCAGCAGCTTACCCCCTCTGGCCACCCTTAGCAATCAGCCCCAGCATTTT	CASSLPPLATLSNQPQHF
few	TRBD1	TRBV28	16	TRBJ2-2	TGTGCCAGCAGTTTACGGTACAGGGGCTCACGCGGGGAGCTGTTTTTT	CASSLRYRGSRGELFF
many	-	TRBV9	13	TRBJ1-6	TGTGCCAGCGCAGGGCTGAGTAATTCACCCCTCCACTTT	CASAGLSNSPLHF
many	-	TRBV11-2	13	TRBJ2-7	TGTGCCAGCAGCTTGGGGGAACTCACGGAGCAGTACTTC	CASSLGELTEQYF
-	TRBD1	TRBV5-1	15	TRBJ2-7	TGCGCCAGCAGCTCCTTACCGGGACAGGTCTACGAGCAGTACTTC	CASSSLPGQVYEQYF
-	TRBD1	TRBV6-5	16	TRBJ1-5	TGTGCCAGCAGTTCCCGGGACAGCTATAGCAATCAGCCCCAGCATTTT	CASSSRDSYSNQPQHF
few	-	TRBV6-1	14	TRBJ2-5	TGTGCCACCTATCGGTCGACACTGCGGAGGACCCAGTACTTC	CATYRSTLRRTQYF
few	-	TRBV7-6	12	TRBJ2-1	TGTGCCAGCAGCTTAGCAGATAATGAGCAGTTCTTC	CASSLADNEQFF
many	TRBD1	TRBV12-3/TRBV12-4	17	TRBJ1-1	TGTGCCAGCAGTTCCGACAGGGCCAGTCACATGAACACTGAAGCTTTCTTT	CASSSDRASHMNTEAFF
many	TRBD2	TRBV11-3	13	TRBJ2-7	TGTGCCAGCAGCTTCGGGACTAGTATCGAGCAGTACTTC	CASSFGTSIEQYF
-	-	TRBV7-9	18	TRBJ1-3	TGTGCCAGCAGCTTAGAGAGGCGACAGCTGATGGCTGGAAACACCATATATTTT	CASSLERRQLMAGNTIYF
-	-	TRBV4-1	14	TRBJ1-2	TGCGCCAGCAGCCAAGATACGAGTTGGTATGGCTACACCTTC	CASSQDTSWYGYTF
-	TRBD1	TRBV18	13	TRBJ1-1	TGTGCCAGCGGGAGGGACAGGAACACTGAAGCTTTCTTT	CASGRDRNTEAFF
-	-	TRBV28	11	TRBJ1-1	TGTGGGTCGGGGGGGAACACTGAAGCTTTCTTT	CGSGGNTEAFF
-	TRBD1	TRBV5-1	15	TRBJ2-5	TGCGCCAGCAGCTTGGGGACAGGGGGAGGAGAGACCCAGTACTTC	CASSLGTGGGETQYF
-	TRBD2	TRBV19	13	TRBJ2-7	TGTGCCAGTAGTAATCGGGAGGGAGACGAGCAGTACTTC	CASSNREGDEQYF
-	-	TRBV7-9	18	TRBJ1-1	TGTGCCAGCAGCTTAGACGGGGTCTACACTTTATCGGACACTGAAGCTTTCTTT	CASSLDGVYTLSDTEAFF
many	-	TRBV28	16	TRBJ1-1	TGTGCCAGCAGTCCAACTCGTACGGGGGCGGGCACTGAAGCTTTCTTT	CASSPTRTGAGTEAFF
-	-	TRBV4-1	17	TRBJ1-4	TGCGCCAGCAGCCAGGAGCCTCAACTCGGTAGACGTAAAAAACTGTTTTTT	CASSQEPQLGRRKKLFF
-	-	TRBV29-1	10	TRBJ2-2	TGCAGCGTTGAGGCCGGGGAGCTGTTTTTT	CSVEAGELFF
many	-	TRBV11-2	14	TRBJ2-5	TGTGCCAGCAGCTTCTTACAGGGACAAGAGACCCAGTACTTC	CASSFLQGQETQYF
many	-	TRBV7-2	14	TRBJ2-5	TGTGCCAGCAGCTTAGGTCAGGCGTGGGAGACCCAGTACTTC	CASSLGQAWETQYF
many	TRBD2	TRBV27	13	TRBJ2-7	TGTGCCAGCAGCTTAAGCGGGAGCTACGAGCAGTACTTC	CASSLSGSYEQYF
-	-	TRBV19	14	TRBJ1-5	TGTGCCAGTAGTTCCCAAGGGACCGAGGGGCCCCAGCATTTT	CASSSQGTEGPQHF
few	TRBD1	TRBV30	14	TRBJ1-6	TGTGCCTGGAGTGTAGGGACAGGGAATTCACCCCTCCACTTT	CAWSVGTGNSPLHF
once	-	TRBV10-3	12	TRBJ2-7	TGTGCCATCAGCGATACAGTCTACGAGCAGTACTTC	CAISDTVYEQYF
-	TRBD1	TRBV6-1	17	TRBJ2-3	TGTGCCAGTCATTTGGGGACAGCCTTTACTAACACAGATACGCAGTATTTT	CASHLGTAFTNTDTQYF
few	TRBD2	TRBV19	16	TRBJ2-7	TGTGCCAGTAGACCGGGACTAGCGGGAGGGTCCTACGAGCAGTACTTC	CASRPGLAGGSYEQYF
-	-	TRBV6-9	16	TRBJ2-1	TGTGCCAGCAGTTACTCGAATCAGACAGGCCCCAATGAGCAGTTCTTC	CASSYSNQTGPNEQFF
-	-	TRBV7-2	14	TRBJ2-5	TGTGCCAGCAGCCCCCCGGGGGCTCGGGAGACCCAGTACTTC	CASSPPGARETQYF
-	TRBD1	TRBV6-9	17	TRBJ1-1	TGTGCCAGCAGTTACTCACTCAGGGGGCCTTTGAACACTGAAGCTTTCTTT	CASSYSLRGPLNTEAFF
-	TRBD1	TRBV10-3	15	TRBJ1-4	TGTGCCATCAGTGCCGACAGGGGGCAAGCTGAAAAACTGTTTTTT	CAISADRGQAEKLFF
many	-	TRBV19	13	TRBJ1-6	TGTGCCAGTAACCGGGCCCTCAATTCACCCCTCCACTTT	CASNRALNSPLHF
few	-	TRBV3-1	14	TRBJ1-2	TGTGCCAGCAGTCATTCAGGGGTAGTTGGCGGCTACACCTTC	CASSHSGVVGGYTF
many	-	TRBV12-3/TRBV12-4	15	TRBJ2-7	TGTGCCAGCAGTGCCGAGTGGGGTCGATCCTACGAGCAGTACTTC	CASSAEWGRSYEQYF
many	-	TRBV7-7	15	TRBJ2-5	TGTGCTAGCAGCTTAGGTGCCGGGACACAAGAGACCCAGTACTTC	CASSLGAGTQETQYF
many	TRBD1	TRBV28	13	TRBJ1-1	TGTGCCAGCAGTCCTGGGACAGGAGGAGAAGCTTTCTTT	CASSPGTGGEAFF
-	-	TRBV6-1	13	TRBJ2-2	TGTGCCAGCCAGGCAGGGTACACCGGGGAGCTGTTTTTT	CASQAGYTGELFF
many	-	TRBV2	13	TRBJ1-1	TGTGCCAGCGACAAGGAGATGAACACTGAAGCTTTCTTT	CASDKEMNTEAFF
many	-	TRBV6-5	15	TRBJ2-7	TGTGCCAGCAGTTACTCGAGCCAGGGGTCCTACGAGCAGTACTTC	CASSYSSQGSYEQYF
-	-	TRBV7-8	17	TRBJ1-5	TGTGCCAGCAGCTTAGGGGGGCAGGCTTGGAGCAATCAGCCCCAGCATTTT	CASSLGGQAWSNQPQHF
many	-	TRBV19	14	TRBJ2-2	TGTGCCAGTACCGCCTTTGGGGGCACCGGGGAGCTGTTTTTT	CASTAFGGTGELFF
-	TRBD2	TRBV28	17	TRBJ2-1	TGTGCCAGCAGTTCACCTCCGACTAGCGGGAGGGCGGATGAGCAGTTCTTC	CASSSPPTSGRADEQFF
few	-	TRBV10-3	14	TRBJ2-2	TGTGCCATCAGTGAGGTCGGCATCACCGGGGAGCTGTTTTTT	CAISEVGITGELFF
many	-	TRBV10-3	14	TRBJ1-1	TGTGCCATCAGGAAGGTGGGGACGAACACTGAAGCTTTCTTT	CAIRKVGTNTEAFF
-	-	TRBV6-5	14	TRBJ1-1	TGTGCCAGCAGTTATGTGGTGTCCGCTTCTGAAGCTTTCTTT	CASSYVVSASEAFF
-	TRBD1	TRBV24-1	12	TRBJ2-3	TGTGCCACCAGTGGCATGACAGGGTCGCAGTATTTT	CATSGMTGSQYF
many	-	TRBV28	13	TRBJ2-2	TGTGCCAGCAGTTTAGGCTCATCCGGGGAGCTGTTTTTT	CASSLGSSGELFF
many	TRBD1	TRBV12-3/TRBV12-4	15	TRBJ2-5	TGTGCCAGCAGTCCGGGACAGGGTGGGCAAGAGACCCAGTACTTC	CASSPGQGGQETQYF